In this sample, the clone carrying this TCR beta chain turned up a few times. The antigen is undetermined. With a J-beta primer mix and a sample-barcoded 5' primer, a second PCR ran about 7 to 12 cycles. TCRdb re-called the 5' RACE reads through MiXCR, storing one row per CDR3 protein. In the table there are over 950,000 distinct CDR3 sequences, just over 50% of which are singletons. This specimen belongs to a study of blood T cells in healthy people across ages. The study, taken as a whole, reports: Calculation of diversity from one million T cells yielded estimates considered to be underestimates. Higher naive T cell percentage went strongly together with higher TCR beta diversity.

The V end was cut by 4 bases, the J end by 0 bases, with 6 bases between. Germline V gene sequence: CDR1 WNHNN, CDR2 SYGVQD (reference sequence). The CDR3 sequence is 13 residues long. This TCR was recovered from an older woman in good health. The rearrangement joins TRBV10-1 to TRBJ1-1; no clear D gene. Sequencing input: blood. CDR3 amino acids: CASSALVNTEAFF. The CDR3 region has the DNA TGCGCCAGCAGTGCTCTAGTGAACACTGAAGCTTTCTTT.